What follows is one T cell receptor beta chain and its context. Its matching antigen is unknown. Germline V gene sequence: CDR1 SNHLY, CDR2 FYNNEI. The CDR3 is 13 amino acids. V lost 3 bases to trimming and J lost 3 bases, with 6 bases between them. Reverse transcription of all isolated RNA meant that expressed TCRB transcripts were sequenced. Repertoires were generated with immunoSEQ multiplex PCR, while TCRdb's copy carries only in-frame clones and drops some. The sample holds about 400,000 clones; roughly 12% are singletons and the top ten take roughly 0.017%. This entry belongs to a study of beta chain features in type 1 diabetes. Study findings and constraints: In every one of the four CD4+ subsets, TCRB CDR3s were moderately but significantly shorter in Type 1 diabetes patients.

This receptor was obtained from a man in his late teens or twenties in good health. Source material: naive CD4+ T cells from blood. This chain connects TRBV2 to TRBJ1-5; possible D gene TRBD1, 5 bases. CDR3 loop: CASSDRVNQPQHF. CDR3 coding DNA: TGTGCCAGCAGTGACAGGGTCAATCAGCCCCAGCATTTT. The full variable domain, with the rest looked up from reference TRBV2 and TRBJ1-5, is EPEVTQTPSHQVTQMGQEVILRCVPISNHLYFYWYRQILGQKVEFLVSFYNNEISEKSEIFDDQFSVERPDGSNFTLKIRSTKLEDSAMYFCASSDRVNQPQHFGDGTRLSIL.